This TCR beta chain derives from a study of response to subunit inactivated influenza vaccine. This clonotype was observed a handful of times. Its antigen is still unknown. Study findings and constraints: Authors suggested that a seasonal influenza vaccination recruits few new T cells each time.

This CDR3 is 14 amino acids long. V was cut by 7 bases and J by 2 bases, with 9 bases left in between. From germline, CDR1 is ENHRY and CDR2 SYGVKD. MiXCR was run by TCRdb on the RT-PCR reads, yielding one entry per CDR3 protein. This table holds approximately 730,000 distinct CDR3 sequences, about 14% found once. The specimen comprised PBMCs from blood, sampled 14 to 15 days before vaccination. This clonotype was obtained from a man aged 45 to 65 who received an inactivated influenza vaccine. The chain has TRBV10-3 and TRBJ2-6; D unresolved. The chain's CDR3 is CAITQGTGANVLTF. CDR3 coding DNA: TGTGCCATCACACAAGGGACTGGGGCCAACGTCCTGACTTTC.